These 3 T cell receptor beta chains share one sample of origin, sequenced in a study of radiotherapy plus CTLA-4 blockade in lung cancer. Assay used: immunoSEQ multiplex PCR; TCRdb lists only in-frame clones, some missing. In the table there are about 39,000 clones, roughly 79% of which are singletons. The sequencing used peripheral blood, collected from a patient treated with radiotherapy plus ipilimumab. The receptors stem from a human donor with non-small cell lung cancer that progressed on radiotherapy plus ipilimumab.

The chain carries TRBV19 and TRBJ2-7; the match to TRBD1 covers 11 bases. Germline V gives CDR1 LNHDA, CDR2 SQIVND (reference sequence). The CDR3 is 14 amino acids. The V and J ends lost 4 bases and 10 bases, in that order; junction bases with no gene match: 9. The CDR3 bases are TGTGCCAGTAGTAACAGCGGACAGGGGGCAATTCAGTACTTC. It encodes CASSNSGQGAIQYF.

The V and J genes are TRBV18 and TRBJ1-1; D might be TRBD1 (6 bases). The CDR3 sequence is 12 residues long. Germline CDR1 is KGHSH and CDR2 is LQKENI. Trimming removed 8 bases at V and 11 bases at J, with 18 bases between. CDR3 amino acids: CASRDTAGRAFF. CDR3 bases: TGTGCCAGCCGGGACACTGCTGGACGGGCTTTCTTT.

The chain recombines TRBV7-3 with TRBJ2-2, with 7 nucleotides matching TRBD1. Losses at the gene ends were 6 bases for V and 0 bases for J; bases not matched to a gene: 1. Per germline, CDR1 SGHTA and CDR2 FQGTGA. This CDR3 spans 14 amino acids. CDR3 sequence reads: CASSGTANTGELFF. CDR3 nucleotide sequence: TGTGCCAGCAGTGGGACAGCGAACACCGGGGAGCTGTTTTTT.